The following is a T cell receptor (beta chain) sequence with its context. This may be a read error: a much more frequent sequence differs by one nucleotide. PCR was performed a second time for about 7 to 12 cycles using a sample-barcoded 5' primer and a J-beta primer mix. In TCRdb, the 5' RACE reads were re-called with MiXCR into one record per CDR3 protein. This table holds 1.6 million or so distinct CDR3 sequences, around 35% found once. V shed 4 bases and J 15 bases; nucleotides not matched to a gene: 27. This CDR3 region has 17 residues. The germline CDR1 and CDR2 sequences are SQVTM and ANQGSEA. This entry is derived from a study of blood T cells in healthy people across ages.

Sequenced: blood. This chain uses TRBV29-1 with TRBJ2-4, with TRBD2 identical over 7 bases. This TCR was recovered from a woman younger than 45 in good health. The CDR3 sequence: CSVAQYSKVAGVFERYF. CDR3 in DNA: TGCAGCGTTGCACAATACTCAAAGGTGGCGGGAGTATTCGAGCGGTACTTC.